This is a list of T cell receptor beta chains from one sample in a study of cytomegalovirus exposure and HLA in healthy donors. The repertoire was sequenced with immunoSEQ multiplex PCR; TCRdb's copy has only in-frame clones and lacks some. The data show about 180,000 clones, with approximately 84% seen just once and roughly 1% held by the top ten. Sequencing was performed on PBMCs. These receptors all stem from a young man in good health and CMV-seronegative. CDR3s include the opening cysteine and the closing phenylalanine or tryptophan.

J	V	CDR3
TRBJ2-3	TRBV5-1	CASSLWEVTDTQYF
TRBJ1-2	TRBV6-6	CASSYSGGDGYTF
TRBJ2-7	TRBV5-5	CASSLGQKYEQYF
TRBJ1-3	TRBV4-1	CASSQDLPGQAGNTIYF
TRBJ2-1	TRBV5-1	CASSPPGTSGNAEQFF
TRBJ1-1	TRBV27	CASSLKIADEAFF
TRBJ2-1	TRBV7-8	CASSLGGGQEAYNEQFF
TRBJ2-4	TRBV4-1	CASSHPARGREHIQYF
TRBJ2-4	TRBV7-9	CASSSQGGLTKNIQYF
TRBJ2-7	TRBV7-9	CSTRGGPGEQYF
TRBJ2-7	TRBV5-1	CASSLMVSSGSYEQYF
TRBJ2-1	TRBV19	CASSIGGWSSYNEQFF
TRBJ1-4	TRBV1	CTSSQDLRTDNEKLFF
TRBJ2-7	TRBV19	CASASALASYEQYF
TRBJ2-5	TRBV27	CASRDLAGAPETQYF
TRBJ2-5	TRBV7-9	CSSSSLQGRGETQYF
TRBJ1-2	TRBV18	CASATEYGYTF
TRBJ2-7	TRBV5-4	CASSPGQGTFLEQYF
TRBJ2-3	TRBV5-1	CASSLLGGVTDTQYF
TRBJ2-5	TRBV9	CASSDSGVKETQYF
TRBJ2-2	TRBV28	CASSWTGEDTGELFF
TRBJ1-6	TRBV2	CATRTALGDNSPLHF
TRBJ2-3	TRBV2	CASGGLAGTDTQYF
TRBJ1-2	TRBV15	CATSSERGDRSNYGYTF
TRBJ2-3	TRBV4-3	CASSQDSGTTSTDTQYF
TRBJ2-2	TRBV18	CASSPRPGTGINTGELFF
TRBJ2-5	TRBV5-5	CASHSGRRESETQYF
TRBJ1-5	TRBV7-6	CASSLGPDSNQPQHF
TRBJ2-1	TRBV11-3	CASSLSSSSYNEQFF
TRBJ1-6	TRBV2	CATGGGYLGSPLHF
TRBJ1-3	TRBV4-1	CASSQVSQVTTRDSGNTIYF
TRBJ1-1	TRBV9	CASSPGTVEAFF
TRBJ1-2	TRBV7-6	CASSLIQGAGGTNYGYTF
TRBJ2-7	TRBV4-2	CASSLNQRGNPYEQYF
TRBJ2-3	TRBV5-1	CASSSERLHTDTQYF
TRBJ2-3	TRBV2	CASSLRTVLSADTQYF
TRBJ2-1	TRBV19	CASSIVAGLYNEQFF
TRBJ2-5	TRBV7-3	CASSLEAAQAGQETQYF
TRBJ2-1	TRBV7-8	CASSKRGPNNEQFF
TRBJ2-7	TRBV4-1	CASSQAARERTSLLGVQYF
TRBJ1-5	TRBV27	CASTLTGGGQPQHF